This T cell receptor beta chain appears in the sequencing data of a study of T cell responses to AZD1222 COVID-19 vaccine. The CDR3 covers 13 residues. With 8 bases clipped from V and 2 bases from J, the junction kept 3 bases outside the gene matches. Method: immunoSEQ multiplex PCR; TCRdb's copy keeps in-frame clones and lacks some. The data contain 150,000 to 250,000 clones, about 94% of them singletons. The chain combines TRBV12-3 or TRBV12-4 with TRBJ1-5; 7 nucleotides agree with TRBD1. The specimen was peripheral blood, collected 28 days after the second AZD1222 dose. This clonotype was sampled from an adult who received the AZD1222 COVID-19 vaccine. CDR3 in DNA: TGTGCCAGCGACAGGGATCGCAATCAGCCCCAGCATTTT. Amino acids: CASDRDRNQPQHF.